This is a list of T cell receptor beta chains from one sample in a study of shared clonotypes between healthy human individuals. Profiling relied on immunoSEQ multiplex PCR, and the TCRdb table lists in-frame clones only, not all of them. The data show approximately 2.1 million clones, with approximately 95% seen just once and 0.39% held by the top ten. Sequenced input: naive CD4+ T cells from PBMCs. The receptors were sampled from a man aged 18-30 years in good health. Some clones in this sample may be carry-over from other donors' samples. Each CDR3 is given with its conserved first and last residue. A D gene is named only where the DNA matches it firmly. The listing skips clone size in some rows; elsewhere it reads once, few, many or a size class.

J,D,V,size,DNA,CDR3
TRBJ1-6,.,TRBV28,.,TGTGCCAGCAGCCTCCCCAGGCAGGGTAATTCACCCCTCCACTTT,CASSLPRQGNSPLHF
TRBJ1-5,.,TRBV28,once,TGTGCCAGCACGGGGAGTAGCAATCAGCCCCAGCATTTT,CASTGSSNQPQHF
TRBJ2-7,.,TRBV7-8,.,TGTGCCAGCAGCTTATACGGCAGGACCCTACCGAGGGTGCACGAGCAGTACTTC,CASSLYGRTLPRVHEQYF
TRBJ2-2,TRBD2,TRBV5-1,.,TGCGCCAGCAGCGCGGATAGCGGGAGGGCCAGGGAGCTGTTTTTT,CASSADSGRARELFF
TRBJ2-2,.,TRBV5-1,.,TGCGCCAGCAGCTTGGTGGTAGGGGCGAACACCGGGGAGCTGTTTTTT,CASSLVVGANTGELFF
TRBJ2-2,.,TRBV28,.,TGTGCCAGCAGTTTACCGGACAGCAACACCGGGGAGCTGTTTTTT,CASSLPDSNTGELFF
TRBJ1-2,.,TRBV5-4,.,TGTGCCAGCAAGCGGGGTGCCCTATTCTACGGCTACACCTTC,CASKRGALFYGYTF
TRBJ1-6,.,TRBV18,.,TGTGCCAGCTCACCGGACACTGATTCACCCCTCCACTTT,CASSPDTDSPLHF
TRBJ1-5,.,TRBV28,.,TGTGCCAGCAGTACTCCCCCCGGGGGGAAGTTTAGCAATCAGCCCCAGCATTTT,CASSTPPGGKFSNQPQHF
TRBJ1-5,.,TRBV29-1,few,TGCAGCGTCGGAGACAGGCCTCATCAGCCCCAGCATTTT,CSVGDRPHQPQHF
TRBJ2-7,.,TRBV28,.,TGTGCCAGCGTTGGGCAGGGGAGGTACGAGCAGTACTTC,CASVGQGRYEQYF
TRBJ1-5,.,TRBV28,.,TGTGCCAGCAGCCGGGGGGATATAAGCAATCAGCCCCAGCATTTT,CASSRGDISNQPQHF
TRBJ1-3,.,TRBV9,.,TGTGCCAGCAGCGTAGTAGGCCCCTTGTCTGGAAACACCATATATTTT,CASSVVGPLSGNTIYF
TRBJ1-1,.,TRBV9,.,TGTGCCAGCAGCCCCCGTAGCGGGGGCTCTGAAGCTTTCTTT,CASSPRSGGSEAFF
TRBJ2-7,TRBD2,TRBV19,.,TGTGCCAGTAGACTAGCGGGAGGGGATTACGAGCAGTACTTC,CASRLAGGDYEQYF
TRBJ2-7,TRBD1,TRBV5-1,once,TGCGCCAGCAGCTTAACACAGGGGGCCCATGGCGAGCAGTACTTC,CASSLTQGAHGEQYF
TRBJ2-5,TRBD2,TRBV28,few,TGTGCCAGCAAGCGGGGGGAGACCCAGTACTTC,CASKRGETQYF
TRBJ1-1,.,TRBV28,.,TGTGCCAGCCTTCTTCCAGCCGGTACTGAAGCTTTCTTT,CASLLPAGTEAFF
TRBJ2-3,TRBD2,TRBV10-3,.,TGTGCCATCGCTGGACTAGCGGGGCCCACAGATACGCAGTATTTT,CAIAGLAGPTDTQYF
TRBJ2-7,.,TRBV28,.,TGTGCCAGCATGAGAGTTGAGCAGTACTTC,CASMRVEQYF
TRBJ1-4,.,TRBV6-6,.,TGTGCCAGCACCGCTGGGCTTCGAGGGGAAAAACTGTTTTTT,CASTAGLRGEKLFF
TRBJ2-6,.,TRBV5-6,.,TGTGCCAGCAAAGAGGGGATTGGGGCCAACGTCCTGACTTTC,CASKEGIGANVLTF
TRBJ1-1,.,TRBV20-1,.,TGCAGTGCTAGAGGGACGGGTGAAGCTTTCTTT,CSARGTGEAFF
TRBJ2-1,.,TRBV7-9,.,TGTGCCAGCGGGTATGAGCAGTTCTTC,CASGYEQFF
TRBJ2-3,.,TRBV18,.,TGTGCCAGCTCAGAGGACAAGTTGGCAGATACGCAGTATTTT,CASSEDKLADTQYF
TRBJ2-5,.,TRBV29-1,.,TGCAGCGCCCAGGGTAACCAAGAGACCCAGTACTTC,CSAQGNQETQYF
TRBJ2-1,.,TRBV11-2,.,TGTGCCAGCAGCCCCAGGACTGGCTCCTACAATGAGCAGTTCTTC,CASSPRTGSYNEQFF
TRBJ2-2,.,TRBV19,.,TGTGCCAGTAGTATAGCCACGCTATACACCGGGGAGCTGTTTTTT,CASSIATLYTGELFF
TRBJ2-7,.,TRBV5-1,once,TGCGCCAGCAGCCACCCGGACTCCTACGAGCAGTACTTC,CASSHPDSYEQYF
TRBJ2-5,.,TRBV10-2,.,TGCGCCAGCAGAGATAAAGAGACCCAGTACTTC,CASRDKETQYF